This paragraph reports one TCR beta chain. Germline lookup yields CDR1 SEHNR and CDR2 FQNEAQ (reference sequence). V was shortened by 5 bases and J by 0 bases, with 14 bases between the two germline ends. The CDR3 is 16 residues long. The data were taken from a study of T cell changes during pregnancy in multiple sclerosis. The repertoire was sequenced with immunoSEQ multiplex PCR; TCRdb's copy has only in-frame clones and lacks some. The sample contains about 36,000 clones, over 90% of which appear only once. This sequence was found in a female donor in good health, enrolled as a control in a pregnancy study. The sample was CD4+ T cells from peripheral blood mononuclear cells, taken in the third trimester of pregnancy. The chain is built from TRBV7-9 and TRBJ1-3; a possible D gene is TRBD1 (5 bases). In nucleotides, the CDR3 is TGTGCCAGCAGCCCCGAAGCAGGGTACTCTGGAAACACCATATATTTT. The encoded protein is CASSPEAGYSGNTIYF. The variable domain in full, with the rest retrieved from reference TRBV7-9 and TRBJ1-3, is DTGVSQNPRHKITKRGQNVTFRCDPISEHNRLYWYRQTLGQGPEFLTYFQNEAQLEKSRLLSDRFSAERPKGSFSTLEIQRTEQGDSAMYLCASSPEAGYSGNTIYFGEGSWLTVV.